This T cell receptor (beta chain) is drawn from a study of blood T cells in healthy people across ages. Study-wide points: There was a strong correlation between TCR beta diversity and naive T cell percentage.

Germline values: CDR1 SQVTM, CDR2 ANQGSEA. The CDR3 extends over 12 amino acids. Trimming took off 4 bases at V and 5 bases at J, with 9 bases between the two ends. Next came a second PCR, run for roughly 6 to 11 cycles, which used a sample-barcoded 5' primer along with a J-beta primer mix. TCRdb fed the 5' RACE reads into MiXCR, producing one record per CDR3 protein. The sample includes about 1.1 million distinct CDR3 sequences, 35% to 40% of them seen just once. This clonotype came up many times. No antigen is known for it. The V and J genes are TRBV29-1 and TRBJ2-1; D gene ambiguous. The sequenced sample consisted of blood. The TCR originated in a young man in good health. The CDR3 DNA reads as TGCAGCGTTGGACGAGCCCACAATGAGCAGTTCTTC. Protein: CSVGRAHNEQFF.